This T cell receptor (beta chain) was found in a study of blood T cell repertoires in COVID-19. Overall study context: COVID-19 samples, acute and convalescent, were from the United States, Italy and Spain. From T cells, B-cell-depleted T cells, or PBMCs came the material, which was cDNA or gDNA.

Original analysis: Amplification of reference gene primers provided the estimated nucleated cell counts. TCRdb keeps only in-frame clones here, not all; method: immunoSEQ multiplex PCR. The V and J calls and the clone size are those of that table, but D and trimming were determined from the DNA. The sample has under 85,000 clones, 70% to 90% seen once. The CDR3 sequence is 17 residues long. V shed 1 base and J 4 bases; nucleotides not matched to a gene: 12. Germline-derived CDR1 and CDR2 are MGHRA and YSYEKL. Sequenced sample: peripheral blood. The rearrangement links TRBV4-1 to TRBJ2-7, with 8 bases fitting TRBD1. The receptor was derived from a man older than 75 in a cohort sampled during active COVID-19. DNA for the CDR3: TGCGCCAGCAGCCAAGGAGAGACAGGGGAGAATTCTTACGAGCAGTACTTC. Translation gives CASSQGETGENSYEQYF.